Listed below are T cell receptor beta chains from one sample, sequenced in a study of blood T cells in healthy people across ages. Each CDR3 protein gets one entry after TCRdb re-called the 5' RACE reads with MiXCR. Among fewer than 2 million distinct CDR3 sequences listed, about two fifths were seen once. Source material: blood. The receptor source for this set is a human donor in good health. Each CDR3 is given with its conserved first and last residue. The D gene is left open where the match is weak. Only some rows state a clone size, as once, few, many or a class for expanded clones.

len: 15
d_gene: NA
j_gene: TRBJ1-2
abundance: few
v_gene: TRBV5-1
CDR3nt: TGCGCTAGCAGCTTGACCCTCGTGGCAGGGAACGGCTACACCTTC
CDR3aa: CASSLTLVAGNGYTF

len: 16
d_gene: NA
j_gene: TRBJ1-4
abundance: NA
v_gene: TRBV6-6
CDR3nt: TGTGCCAGCAGCCCGGAGGGATGGGGGGATGGGGAAAAACTGTTTTTT
CDR3aa: CASSPEGWGDGEKLFF

len: 13
d_gene: NA
j_gene: TRBJ2-7
abundance: NA
v_gene: TRBV7-9
CDR3nt: TGTGCCAGCAGCTTAGACCCAAGGGACGAGCAGTACTTC
CDR3aa: CASSLDPRDEQYF

len: 11
d_gene: NA
j_gene: TRBJ1-2
abundance: NA
v_gene: TRBV30
CDR3nt: TGTGCCTGGAACGGAGGGGGGCACTACACCTTC
CDR3aa: CAWNGGGHYTF

len: 15
d_gene: TRBD1
j_gene: TRBJ1-2
abundance: NA
v_gene: TRBV7-2
CDR3nt: TGTGCCAGCAGCCTCCAGACAGGGTCTAACTATGGCTACACCTTC
CDR3aa: CASSLQTGSNYGYTF

len: 14
d_gene: TRBD2
j_gene: TRBJ2-7
abundance: NA
v_gene: TRBV20-1
CDR3nt: TGCAGTGCTAGAGACGGGGGGGCCTACAATGAGCAGTACTTC
CDR3aa: CSARDGGAYNEQYF

len: 13
d_gene: NA
j_gene: TRBJ1-2
abundance: NA
v_gene: TRBV29-1
CDR3nt: TGCAGCGTCTCTAACGGGGGATTTTATGGCTACACCTTC
CDR3aa: CSVSNGGFYGYTF

len: 16
d_gene: NA
j_gene: TRBJ2-5
abundance: NA
v_gene: TRBV5-8
CDR3nt: TGTGCCAGCAGCCTGCATCCAGGGAGTCACCAAGAGACCCAGTACTTC
CDR3aa: CASSLHPGSHQETQYF

len: 18
d_gene: NA
j_gene: TRBJ2-6
abundance: many
v_gene: TRBV10-3
CDR3nt: TGTGCCATCCTAGGGGGCCGGGCGGAGGGCTCTGGGGCCAACGTCCTGACTTTC
CDR3aa: CAILGGRAEGSGANVLTF

len: 13
d_gene: NA
j_gene: TRBJ2-3
abundance: NA
v_gene: TRBV5-4
CDR3nt: TGTGCCAGCAGCTTGTACGAATTAGATACGCAGTATTTT
CDR3aa: CASSLYELDTQYF

len: 15
d_gene: NA
j_gene: TRBJ1-1
abundance: NA
v_gene: TRBV28
CDR3nt: TGTGCCAGCAGTTTCTGGCTAGGAACCAACACTGAAGCTTTCTTT
CDR3aa: CASSFWLGTNTEAFF

len: 12
d_gene: NA
j_gene: TRBJ1-6
abundance: few
v_gene: TRBV30
CDR3nt: TGTGCCTGGAGTGTACGGGGTTCACCCCTCCACTTT
CDR3aa: CAWSVRGSPLHF

len: 15
d_gene: NA
j_gene: TRBJ1-1
abundance: NA
v_gene: TRBV6-5
CDR3nt: TGTGCCAGCAGTTACTCGATTAGTTCGGGCGGTGAGGCTTTCTTT
CDR3aa: CASSYSISSGGEAFF

len: 16
d_gene: NA
j_gene: TRBJ2-2
abundance: few
v_gene: TRBV12-3/TRBV12-4
CDR3nt: TGTGCCAGCAGTTTCACCCAGGGAGTCCGTTCCGGGGAGCTGTTTTTT
CDR3aa: CASSFTQGVRSGELFF

len: 15
d_gene: NA
j_gene: TRBJ2-7
abundance: NA
v_gene: TRBV4-2
CDR3nt: TGTGCCAGCAGCCCTCCCAGGGGAGAATCCTACGAGCAGTACTTC
CDR3aa: CASSPPRGESYEQYF

len: 15
d_gene: TRBD2
j_gene: TRBJ2-7
abundance: NA
v_gene: TRBV7-2
CDR3nt: TGTACCAGCAGCTTAAGGGCGGGAGGTTCCTACGAGCAGTACTTC
CDR3aa: CTSSLRAGGSYEQYF

len: 13
d_gene: NA
j_gene: TRBJ1-2
abundance: NA
v_gene: TRBV7-3
CDR3nt: TGTGCCAGCAGTTTCTCGGGGGAGAATGGCTACACCTTC
CDR3aa: CASSFSGENGYTF

len: 13
d_gene: NA
j_gene: TRBJ2-7
abundance: few
v_gene: TRBV7-9
CDR3nt: TGTGCCAGCAGCCCGCCGGGGGTTCTAGAGCAGTACTTC
CDR3aa: CASSPPGVLEQYF

len: 15
d_gene: NA
j_gene: TRBJ2-7
abundance: NA
v_gene: TRBV2
CDR3nt: TGTGCCAGCAGTGATTGGTCGGAATTACCCTACGAGCAGTACTTC
CDR3aa: CASSDWSELPYEQYF

len: 16
d_gene: TRBD2
j_gene: TRBJ2-4
abundance: NA
v_gene: TRBV7-2
CDR3nt: TGTGCCTGCAGCCTGTTGACTAGCGGGGGTCAAAACATTCAGTACTTC
CDR3aa: CACSLLTSGGQNIQYF

len: 13
d_gene: NA
j_gene: TRBJ1-5
abundance: few
v_gene: TRBV20-1
CDR3nt: TGCAGTGCTAGGAGGACAGCCAATCAGCCCCAGCATTTT
CDR3aa: CSARRTANQPQHF

len: 15
d_gene: NA
j_gene: TRBJ2-7
abundance: few
v_gene: TRBV3-1
CDR3nt: TGTGCCAGCAGCCAAGACCGGGGGCCTTACTACGAGCAGTACTTC
CDR3aa: CASSQDRGPYYEQYF

len: 16
d_gene: TRBD2
j_gene: TRBJ2-1
abundance: few
v_gene: TRBV6-5
CDR3nt: TGTGCCAGCAGTTTGGCGGGGGGGGCACTCTACAATGAGCAGTTCTTC
CDR3aa: CASSLAGGALYNEQFF

len: 15
d_gene: TRBD1
j_gene: TRBJ2-5
abundance: NA
v_gene: TRBV20-1
CDR3nt: TGCAGTGCTGGGCCCTCTCGGACAGGGGGGGAGACCCAGTACTTC
CDR3aa: CSAGPSRTGGETQYF

len: 15
d_gene: NA
j_gene: TRBJ2-7
abundance: many
v_gene: TRBV5-1
CDR3nt: TGCGCCAGCAGCTTGGGAGAGACGAGCTCCTACGAGCAGTACTTC
CDR3aa: CASSLGETSSYEQYF

len: 13
d_gene: NA
j_gene: TRBJ2-5
abundance: NA
v_gene: TRBV5-1
CDR3nt: TGCGCCAGCAGCTTCCGGGAGCGGGAGACCCAGTACTTC
CDR3aa: CASSFRERETQYF

len: 14
d_gene: NA
j_gene: TRBJ2-5
abundance: NA
v_gene: TRBV5-1
CDR3nt: TGCGCCAGCAGCTTGACGGGGAAACAAGAGACCCAGTACTTC
CDR3aa: CASSLTGKQETQYF

len: 16
d_gene: TRBD2
j_gene: TRBJ2-5
abundance: NA
v_gene: TRBV7-2
CDR3nt: TGTGCCAGCAACCCTAGCGGGGGGGCCCGAATGGAGACCCAGTACTTC
CDR3aa: CASNPSGGARMETQYF

len: 15
d_gene: TRBD2
j_gene: TRBJ2-7
abundance: NA
v_gene: TRBV20-1
CDR3nt: TGCAGTGCTAGAGACCCCGGACTAGCGGGGAACGAGCAGTACTTC
CDR3aa: CSARDPGLAGNEQYF

len: 14
d_gene: NA
j_gene: TRBJ1-6
abundance: NA
v_gene: TRBV25-1
CDR3nt: TGTGCCAGCAGTGATTGGGGACCGCGATCACCCCTCCACTTT
CDR3aa: CASSDWGPRSPLHF

len: 16
d_gene: NA
j_gene: TRBJ2-7
abundance: NA
v_gene: TRBV6-2/TRBV6-3
CDR3nt: TGTGCCAGCAGTTACAGGGACTCGACGGATGGCTACGAGCAGTACTTC
CDR3aa: CASSYRDSTDGYEQYF

len: 14
d_gene: NA
j_gene: TRBJ2-7
abundance: NA
v_gene: TRBV20-1
CDR3nt: TGCAGTGCTAGAGATCAGGTGGCCATCTACGAGCAGTACTTC
CDR3aa: CSARDQVAIYEQYF

len: 15
d_gene: TRBD2
j_gene: TRBJ2-1
abundance: few
v_gene: TRBV7-7
CDR3nt: TGTGCCAGCAGCTTAGGGCGGGGGAATATGAATGGGCAGTTCTTC
CDR3aa: CASSLGRGNMNGQFF

len: 18
d_gene: NA
j_gene: TRBJ2-1
abundance: few
v_gene: TRBV6-6
CDR3nt: TGTGCCAGCAGTTACAATAACCTCAGGGGGGGCTCCTACAATGAGCAGTTCTTC
CDR3aa: CASSYNNLRGGSYNEQFF

len: 15
d_gene: NA
j_gene: TRBJ2-4
abundance: once
v_gene: TRBV3-1
CDR3nt: TGTGCCAGCAGCCAAGTCACGCTAGCCAAAAACATTCAGTACTTC
CDR3aa: CASSQVTLAKNIQYF

len: 14
d_gene: TRBD2
j_gene: TRBJ2-4
abundance: few
v_gene: TRBV3-1
CDR3nt: TGTGCCAGCAGTAGGCGGGGGGCAGGTAACATTCAGTACTTC
CDR3aa: CASSRRGAGNIQYF

len: 12
d_gene: NA
j_gene: TRBJ2-5
abundance: few
v_gene: TRBV6-2/TRBV6-3
CDR3nt: TGTGCCAGCAGCTACGTAACGGAGACCCAGTACTTC
CDR3aa: CASSYVTETQYF

len: 13
d_gene: NA
j_gene: TRBJ2-1
abundance: few
v_gene: TRBV6-2/TRBV6-3
CDR3nt: TGTGCCGGTCGGGGGATTGAAAACAATGAGCAGTTCTTC
CDR3aa: CAGRGIENNEQFF

len: 15
d_gene: NA
j_gene: TRBJ2-5
abundance: many
v_gene: TRBV7-2
CDR3nt: TGTGCCAGCAGCTTAGTATCAGGTCCTCAAGAGACCCAGTACTTC
CDR3aa: CASSLVSGPQETQYF

len: 14
d_gene: NA
j_gene: TRBJ2-1
abundance: NA
v_gene: TRBV29-1
CDR3nt: TGCAGCGCCCAGGGGGGGCCCTCCTACAATGGGCAGTTCTTC
CDR3aa: CSAQGGPSYNGQFF

len: 16
d_gene: TRBD2
j_gene: TRBJ2-3
abundance: NA
v_gene: TRBV20-1
CDR3nt: TGCAGTGCTAGAGATTTGGATCTAGCGGATCCAGATACGCAGTATTTT
CDR3aa: CSARDLDLADPDTQYF

len: 11
d_gene: NA
j_gene: TRBJ2-1
abundance: NA
v_gene: TRBV6-1
CDR3nt: TGTGCCAGCAGGGAAAACGCGGGGCAGTTCTTC
CDR3aa: CASRENAGQFF

len: 14
d_gene: NA
j_gene: TRBJ2-5
abundance: NA
v_gene: TRBV7-8
CDR3nt: TGTGCCAGCAGCCTCCGGTGGGCTGTGGAGACCCAGTACTTC
CDR3aa: CASSLRWAVETQYF

len: 15
d_gene: TRBD1
j_gene: TRBJ1-4
abundance: NA
v_gene: TRBV7-9
CDR3nt: TGTGCCAGCAGCCCAGACAGGGGTAGGAGTGAAAAACTGTTTTTT
CDR3aa: CASSPDRGRSEKLFF

len: 15
d_gene: NA
j_gene: TRBJ2-1
abundance: NA
v_gene: TRBV5-1
CDR3nt: TGCGCCAGCAGCTTGGCGCAGGTCCCATTCGATGAGCAGTTCTTC
CDR3aa: CASSLAQVPFDEQFF

len: 13
d_gene: NA
j_gene: TRBJ2-7
abundance: NA
v_gene: TRBV7-7
CDR3nt: TGTGCTAGCAGTTGGGACACTGGCTACGAGCAGTACTTC
CDR3aa: CASSWDTGYEQYF

len: 15
d_gene: NA
j_gene: TRBJ1-1
abundance: NA
v_gene: TRBV5-1
CDR3nt: TGCGCCAGCAGCTTGGGCCGACAAGCGAACACTGAAGCTTTCTTT
CDR3aa: CASSLGRQANTEAFF

len: 14
d_gene: TRBD2
j_gene: TRBJ2-2
abundance: NA
v_gene: TRBV29-1
CDR3nt: TGCAGCGCTGGGCGGGGGGTCGGCACCGGGGAGCTGTTTTTT
CDR3aa: CSAGRGVGTGELFF

len: 16
d_gene: NA
j_gene: TRBJ1-1
abundance: few
v_gene: TRBV30
CDR3nt: TGTGCCTGGAGTGTGCGGGAATCTTACCCGAACACTGAAGCTTTCTTT
CDR3aa: CAWSVRESYPNTEAFF

len: 13
d_gene: NA
j_gene: TRBJ1-1
abundance: NA
v_gene: TRBV12-5
CDR3nt: TGTGCTAGTGGTTTTTCCACGAACACTGAAGCTTTCTTT
CDR3aa: CASGFSTNTEAFF

len: 14
d_gene: TRBD1
j_gene: TRBJ2-3
abundance: NA
v_gene: TRBV6-2/TRBV6-3
CDR3nt: TGTGCCAGCAGTTACACAGGGGAGACAGATACGCAGTATTTT
CDR3aa: CASSYTGETDTQYF

len: 14
d_gene: NA
j_gene: TRBJ1-1
abundance: NA
v_gene: TRBV20-1
CDR3nt: TGCAGTGCTAGAGTGTGGGGGTTTGGCACTGAAGCTTTCTTT
CDR3aa: CSARVWGFGTEAFF